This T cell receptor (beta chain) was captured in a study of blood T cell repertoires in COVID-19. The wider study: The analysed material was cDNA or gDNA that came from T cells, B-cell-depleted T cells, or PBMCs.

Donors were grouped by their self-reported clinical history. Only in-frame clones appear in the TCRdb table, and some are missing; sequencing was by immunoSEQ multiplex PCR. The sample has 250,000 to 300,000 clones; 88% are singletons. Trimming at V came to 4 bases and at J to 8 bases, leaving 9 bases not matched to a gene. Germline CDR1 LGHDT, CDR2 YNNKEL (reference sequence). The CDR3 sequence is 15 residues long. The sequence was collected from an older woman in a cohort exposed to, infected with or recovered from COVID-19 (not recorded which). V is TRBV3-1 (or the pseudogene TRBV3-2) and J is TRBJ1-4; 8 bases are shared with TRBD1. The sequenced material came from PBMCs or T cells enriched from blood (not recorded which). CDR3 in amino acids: CASSPGQVGPEKLFF. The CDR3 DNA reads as TGTGCCAGCAGCCCGGGACAGGTGGGACCAGAAAAACTGTTTTTT.